This TCR beta chain stems from a study of vaccination and CD4 T cells after COVID-19. As for this clonotype: As yet, its antigen is unknown.

This sample's treatment: approximately 11-day PBMC culture with coronavirus spike peptide pools or control peptides (ViraFEST assay). In germline, CDR1 is LNHDA, CDR2 SQIVND (reference sequence). Trimming at V came to 4 bases and at J to 2 bases, leaving 4 bases not matched to a gene. The CDR3 sequence is 16 residues long. Oncomine TCR Beta short-read sequencing was applied to DNA from cultured CD4+ T cells. Extraction of genomic DNA was performed on cultured CD4+ T cells. TCRdb independently ran MiXCR on the PCR reads; one entry per CDR3 protein. The data show about 29,000 distinct CDR3 sequences, less than 80% seen once.

The source is a human donor who received a COVID-19 vaccine. The chain has TRBV19 and TRBJ2-2, with TRBD2 identical over 10 bases. The specimen was CD4+ T cells from blood, cultured in vitro, collected after SARS-CoV-2 vaccination. The CDR3 is CASSTRTSGNTGELFF. The CDR3 region has the DNA TGTGCCAGTAGTACCAGGACTAGCGGCAACACCGGGGAGCTGTTTTTT.